This entry lists 13 T cell receptor beta chains sequenced from one sample in a study of CD8+CD57+ T cells in acquired aplastic anemia. Genomic DNA, the template, was used for profiling of the TCR beta VDJ and CDR3. In TCRdb, the reads were re-called with MiXCR into one record per CDR3 protein. The sample contains about 160,000 distinct CDR3 sequences, around 40% of which appear only once. Sequenced material: sorted CD4+, CD8+, or CD8+CD57+ T cells (not recorded which) from PBMCs. Receptors originate from a human donor in good health.

The CDR3 loop reads CASSSTGYSNQPQHF. The CDR3 DNA follows: TGTGCCAGCAGCTCGACAGGTTATAGCAATCAGCCCCAGCATTTT. The chain employs TRBV7-8 and TRBJ1-5, with D possibly matching TRBD1 (6 bases). Per germline, CDR1 SGHVS and CDR2 FQNEAQ. The CDR3 consists of 15 residues. V was pared by 4 bases and J by 0 bases, with 10 bases between.

The sample holds many counts of this clonotype. The chain has TRBV19 and TRBJ2-1, with 9 positions matching TRBD2. From germline, CDR1 is LNHDA and CDR2 SQIVND (reference sequence). This CDR3 is 15 amino acids long. The junction had 7 bases not matched to a gene; V was cut back by 2 bases and J by 8 bases. The CDR3 nucleotides read TGTGCCAGTAGTATATCGAGCGGGGGGTACGATGAGCAGTTCTTC. This gives the protein CASSISSGGYDEQFF. The whole variable domain, remainder taken from reference TRBV19 and TRBJ2-1, is DGGITQSPKYLFRKEGQNVTLSCEQNLNHDAMYWYRQDPGQGLRLIYYSQIVNDFQKGDIAEGYSVSREKKESFPLTVTSAQKNPTAFYLCASSISSGGYDEQFFGPGTRLTVL.

This clonotype was picked up many times. V is TRBV13 and J is TRBJ2-7; 9 bases align to TRBD1. The CDR3 is 14 residues long. Germline CDR1 and CDR2: PRHDT and FYEKMQ (reference sequence). With 4 bases clipped from V and 6 bases from J, the junction kept 7 bases outside the gene matches. The CDR3 here is CASSSRQGVVEQYF. The DNA of the CDR3 is TGTGCCAGCAGCTCTAGACAGGGGGTGGTCGAGCAGTACTTC.

The chain uses TRBV7-8 and TRBJ1-5; 7 bases match TRBD1. The CDR3 is made up of 15 amino acids. Germline V lookup: CDR1 SGHVS, CDR2 FQNEAQ. V gave up 2 bases and J gave up 6 bases; unmatched junction bases: 7. In DNA, the CDR3 is TGTGCCAGCAGCTTATACAGGGGAGCTACTCAGCCCCAGCATTTT. Its protein is CASSLYRGATQPQHF.

Remarks on this clonotype: A read error may be the cause here, since a much bigger clone is one base away. The rearrangement links TRBV7-9 to TRBJ1-1; a weak D match, TRBD1 (5 bases). Per germline, CDR1 SEHNR and CDR2 FQNEAQ (reference sequence). This CDR3 has 14 residues. The CDR3 sequence: CASSPGGFDTEALF. CDR3 in DNA: TGTGCCAGCAGCCCGGGGGGGTTTGACACTGAAGCTCTCTTT.

This clonotype was detected ten times or more. CDR3: CASSLEGTGSSYEQYF. Here the CDR3 DNA reads TGCGCCAGCAGCTTGGAGGGGACAGGTTCTTCCTACGAGCAGTACTTC. This chain joins TRBV5-1 and TRBJ2-7, with 8 bases matching TRBD1. Germline V gene data show CDR1 as SGHRS and CDR2 as YFSETQ. Trimming at V came to 0 bases and at J to 1 base, leaving 6 bases not matched to a gene. The CDR3 extends over 16 amino acids.

The V and J genes are TRBV15 and TRBJ1-1; maybe TRBD1 (6 bases). CDR1 and CDR2 from the germline V gene are LNHNV and YYDKDF (reference sequence). Trimming left V 0 bases short and J 4 bases short, with 9 bases between. The CDR3 is 14 amino acids. CDR3 DNA sequence: TGTGCCACCAGCAGAGATCAGGGGAGCACTGAAGCTTTCTTT. It translates to CATSRDQGSTEAFF.

This clonotype came up a few times. The rearrangement uses TRBV19 and TRBJ1-6, with a weak D call TRBD1 (6 bases). The germline V gene has CDR1 LNHDA and CDR2 SQIVND (reference sequence). This CDR3 region has 14 residues. V was shortened by 5 bases and J by 7 bases, with 12 bases between the two germline ends. CDR3 bases: TGTGCCAGTAGTTGGCAGGGGAGCAATTCACCCCTCCACTTT. Its translation: CASSWQGSNSPLHF.

For this clonotype: A read error may account for a junction end that differs from germline. The V call is TRBV20-1, the J call TRBJ1-6, with D unresolved. CDR1 and CDR2 from the germline V gene are DFQATT and SNEGSKA (reference sequence). The CDR3 consists of 13 residues. CDR3 sequence (DNA): TGCAGTGCTCAAGACAATCCTTACTCACCCCTCTACTTT. Protein sequence: CSAQDNPYSPLYF.

In its sample, this clonotype was seen many times. The chain employs TRBV6-2 or TRBV6-3 and TRBJ2-3; D uncertain. V lost 4 bases to trimming and J lost 0 bases, with 8 bases between them. The CDR3 spans 14 residues. The germline V gene has CDR1 MNHEY and CDR2 SVGEGT. The CDR3 bases are TGTGCCAGCAGTTCCCCGGAGAGCACAGATACGCAGTATTTT. Protein: CASSSPESTDTQYF.

Ten or more counts support this clonotype. CDR3 nucleotides: TGCGCCAGCAGCCCCCACCGGCCAACTACAGGGGGCAATGAGCAGTTCTTC. This gives the protein CASSPHRPTTGGNEQFF. This chain uses TRBV4-1 with TRBJ2-1; 8 nucleotides agree with TRBD1. The junction had 14 bases not matched to a gene; V was cut back by 4 bases and J by 6 bases. The CDR3 sequence is 17 residues long. Germline assignment: CDR1 MGHRA and CDR2 YSYEKL.

The chain links TRBV2 to TRBJ1-5; 7 nucleotides line up with TRBD1. Trimming removed 10 bases from V and 4 bases from J; junction bases left unmatched: 7. Germline assignment: CDR1 SNHLY and CDR2 FYNNEI. The CDR3 runs to 13 residues. CDR3 region: CATGQDLNQPQHF. The CDR3 bases are TGTGCCACTGGACAGGATCTAAATCAGCCCCAGCATTTT.

This clonotype was recorded at least ten times. This sequence joins TRBV6-2 or TRBV6-3 and TRBJ1-4; maybe TRBD1 (5 bases). The CDR3 spans 12 residues. The V end lost 6 bases, the J end lost 7 bases, and 9 bases lay between the germline ends. Germline CDR1 reads MNHEY; CDR2 reads SVGEGT. The CDR3 region is CASSRDSEKLFF. CDR3 coding DNA: TGTGCCAGCAGCCGCGACAGTGAAAAACTGTTTTTT.